This T cell receptor (beta chain) was retrieved from a study of long-term antiretroviral therapy in people with HIV. Regarding this clone: The antigen is not known.

Survey-level resolution applied to immunoSEQ assay v3.0. The table came from immunoSEQ multiplex PCR; TCRdb's copy has only in-frame clones and leaves some out. The sample contains about 18,000 clones, 65% to 85% of which appear only once. Trimming pared 0 bases from V and 0 bases from J, leaving 13 bases between. Germline V gene sequence: CDR1 SGHTS, CDR2 YDEGEE. There are 17 residues in the CDR3. Study-level results: The ART regimens used between the mid-2000s and the late 2010s may be less effective than current ones. The range of CDR3 lengths in HIV repertoires proved narrower than that found in controls. ART adherence, viral resistance and therapy changes were undocumented.

This TCR was sampled from a woman aged 18-35 years with HIV. The sample was unsorted PBMCs, taken 0.6 years after starting antiretroviral therapy. The J gene is TRBJ1-3, the V gene TRBV5-8; D is uncertain. The CDR3 nucleotides read TGTGCCAGCAGCTTGGTTTTGTTAGCCGACTCTGGAAACACCATATATTTT. It codes for CASSLVLLADSGNTIYF.